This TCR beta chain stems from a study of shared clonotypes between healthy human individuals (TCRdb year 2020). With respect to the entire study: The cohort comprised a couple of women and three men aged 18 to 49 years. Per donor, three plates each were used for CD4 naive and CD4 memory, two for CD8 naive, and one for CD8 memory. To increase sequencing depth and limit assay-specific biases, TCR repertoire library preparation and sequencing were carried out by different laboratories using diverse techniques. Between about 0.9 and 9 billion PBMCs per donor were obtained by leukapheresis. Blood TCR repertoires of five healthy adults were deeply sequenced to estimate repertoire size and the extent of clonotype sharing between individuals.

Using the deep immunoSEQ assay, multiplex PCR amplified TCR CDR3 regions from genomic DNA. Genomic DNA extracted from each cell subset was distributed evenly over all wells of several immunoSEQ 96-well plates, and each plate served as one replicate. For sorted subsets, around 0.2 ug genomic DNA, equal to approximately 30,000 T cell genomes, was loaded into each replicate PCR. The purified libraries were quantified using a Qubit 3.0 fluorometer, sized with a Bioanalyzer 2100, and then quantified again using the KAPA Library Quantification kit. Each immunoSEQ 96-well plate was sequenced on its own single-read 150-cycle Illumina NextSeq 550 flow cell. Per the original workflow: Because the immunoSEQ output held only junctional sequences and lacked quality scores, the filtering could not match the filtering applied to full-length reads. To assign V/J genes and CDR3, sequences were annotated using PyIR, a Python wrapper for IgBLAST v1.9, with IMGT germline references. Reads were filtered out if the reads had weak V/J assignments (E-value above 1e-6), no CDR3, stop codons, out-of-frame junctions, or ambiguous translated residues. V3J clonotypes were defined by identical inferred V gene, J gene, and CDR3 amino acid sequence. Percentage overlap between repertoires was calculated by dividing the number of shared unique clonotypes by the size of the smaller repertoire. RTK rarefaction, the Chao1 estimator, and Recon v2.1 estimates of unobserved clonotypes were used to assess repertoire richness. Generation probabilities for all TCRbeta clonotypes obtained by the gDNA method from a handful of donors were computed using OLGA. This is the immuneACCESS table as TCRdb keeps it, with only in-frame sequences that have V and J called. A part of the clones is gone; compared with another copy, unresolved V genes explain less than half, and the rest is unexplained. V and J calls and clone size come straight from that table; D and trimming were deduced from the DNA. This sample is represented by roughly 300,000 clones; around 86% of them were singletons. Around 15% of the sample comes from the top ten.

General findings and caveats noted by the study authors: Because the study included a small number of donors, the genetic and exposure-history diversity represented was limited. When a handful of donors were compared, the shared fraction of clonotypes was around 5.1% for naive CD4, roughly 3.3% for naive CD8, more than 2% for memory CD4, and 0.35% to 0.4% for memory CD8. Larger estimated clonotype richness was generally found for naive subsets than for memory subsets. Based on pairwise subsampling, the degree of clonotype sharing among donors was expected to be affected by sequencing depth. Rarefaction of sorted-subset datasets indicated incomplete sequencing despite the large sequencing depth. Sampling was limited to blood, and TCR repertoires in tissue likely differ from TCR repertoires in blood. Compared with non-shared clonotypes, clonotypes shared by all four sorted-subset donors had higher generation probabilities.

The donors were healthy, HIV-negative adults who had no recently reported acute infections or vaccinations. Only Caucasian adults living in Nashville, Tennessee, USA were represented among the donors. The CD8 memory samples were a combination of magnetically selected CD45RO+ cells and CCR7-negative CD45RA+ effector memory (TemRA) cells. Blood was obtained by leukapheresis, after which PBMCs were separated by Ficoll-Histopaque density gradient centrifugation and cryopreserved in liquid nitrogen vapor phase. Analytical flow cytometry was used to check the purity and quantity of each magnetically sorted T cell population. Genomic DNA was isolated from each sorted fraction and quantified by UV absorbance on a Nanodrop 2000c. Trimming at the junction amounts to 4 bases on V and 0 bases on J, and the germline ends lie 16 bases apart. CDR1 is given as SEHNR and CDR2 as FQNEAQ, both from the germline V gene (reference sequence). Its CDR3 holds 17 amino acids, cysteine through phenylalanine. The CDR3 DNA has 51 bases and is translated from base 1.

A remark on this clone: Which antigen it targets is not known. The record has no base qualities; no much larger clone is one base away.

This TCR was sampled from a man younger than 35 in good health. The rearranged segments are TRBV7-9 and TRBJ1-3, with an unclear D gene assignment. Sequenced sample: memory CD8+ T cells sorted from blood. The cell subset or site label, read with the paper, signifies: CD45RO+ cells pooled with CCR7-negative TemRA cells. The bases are TGTGCCAGCAGCTCGGGTGAGGATAAGAGCTCTGGAAACACCATATATTTT. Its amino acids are CASSSGEDKSSGNTIYF. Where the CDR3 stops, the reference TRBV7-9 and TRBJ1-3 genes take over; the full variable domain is DTGVSQNPRHKITKRGQNVTFRCDPISEHNRLYWYRQTLGQGPEFLTYFQNEAQLEKSRLLSDRFSAERPKGSFSTLEIQRTEQGDSAMYLCASSSGEDKSSGNTIYFGEGSWLTVV.